These 29 T cell receptor beta chains were sequenced from one sample in a study of identical twins. TCRdb re-called the 5' RACE reads with MiXCR, one entry per CDR3 protein. The table records 500,000 or so distinct CDR3 sequences, 22% of them present only once. In addition, the sample was reused for a study of T cells expressing NK-cell markers.

Material for sequencing was CD4+ T cells sorted from blood. These receptors were collected from a woman between 18 and 30 years old in good health.

This clonotype occurred a few times. The chain combines TRBV5-6 with TRBJ1-5; D is ambiguous. The germline CDR1 and CDR2 sequences are SGHDT and YYEEEE. The V end lost 2 bases, the J end lost 7 bases, and 10 bases lay between the germline ends. This CDR3 region has 13 residues. The CDR3 coding sequence is TGTGCCAGCAGCTTATCTTCCGGACAGCCCCAGCATTTT. Protein product: CASSLSSGQPQHF.

This clonotype was counted between two and nine times. The chain has TRBV20-1 and TRBJ2-5; D possibly corresponds to TRBD2 (6 bases). V was pared by 3 bases and J by 5 bases, with 22 bases between. CDR1 DFQATT and CDR2 SNEGSKA come from the germline V gene (reference sequence). CDR3 length: 16 residues. The CDR3 nucleotides are TGCAGTGCTAGGCCCTTAGCGGATGGACCTCCGGAGACCCAGTACTTC. Protein product: CSARPLADGPPETQYF.

This clonotype was detected ten times or more. The chain carries TRBV12-3 or TRBV12-4 and TRBJ1-6; D gene ambiguous. Trimming shortened V by 4 bases and J by 8 bases, and 12 bases separated the two germline ends. The CDR3 has 14 residues. This chain's CDR3 is CASSSSTSHSPLHF. The DNA of the CDR3 is TGTGCCAGCAGTTCCAGTACATCACATTCACCCCTCCACTTT.

The chain couples TRBV6-5 to TRBJ2-7; TRBD1 matches 10 bases. The CDR3 is 15 residues long. V lost 1 base to trimming and J lost 2 bases; unmatched junction nucleotides: 2. Per the germline V gene, CDR1 is MNHEY and CDR2 is SVGAGI. Here the CDR3 DNA reads TGTGCCAGCAGTTACTTGACAGGGGGCCCCTACGAGCAGTACTTC. It encodes CASSYLTGGPYEQYF.

V gene TRBV12-5 combines with J gene TRBJ2-5; D not resolved. Germline-derived CDR1 and CDR2 are LGHNT and FRNRAP. V dropped 5 bases and J dropped 4 bases, with 17 bases sitting between them. This CDR3 is built from 15 residues. The chain's CDR3 is CASGPPALAAETQYF. The CDR3 DNA reads as TGTGCTAGTGGTCCTCCGGCCTTAGCAGCAGAGACCCAGTACTTC. The whole variable domain, filled in from reference TRBV12-5 and TRBJ2-5, reads DARVTQTPRHKVTEMGQEVTMRCQPILGHNTVFWYRQTMMQGLELLAYFRNRAPLDDSGMPKDRFSAEMPDATLATLKIQPSEPRDSAVYFCASGPPALAAETQYFGPGTRLLVL.

The chain carries TRBV7-9 and TRBJ2-7, with 12 bases fitting TRBD1. The CDR3 has 16 residues. Germline V gene sequence: CDR1 SEHNR, CDR2 FQNEAQ (reference sequence). Trimming removed 7 bases from V and 5 bases from J; junction bases left unmatched: 12. For the CDR3, the DNA is TGTGCCAGCACCTCCACCGGGGACAGGGGGCACCACGAGCAGTACTTC. Residues: CASTSTGDRGHHEQYF. Full variable domain (outside the CDR3, taken from reference TRBV7-9 and TRBJ2-7): DTGVSQNPRHKITKRGQNVTFRCDPISEHNRLYWYRQTLGQGPEFLTYFQNEAQLEKSRLLSDRFSAERPKGSFSTLEIQRTEQGDSAMYLCASTSTGDRGHHEQYFGPGTRLTVT.

This clonotype has only a few counts. The chain carries TRBV7-2 and TRBJ2-1, with D perhaps matching TRBD1 or TRBD2 (5 bases each). Germline V lookup: CDR1 SGHTA, CDR2 FQGNSA. The length of the CDR3 is 16 residues. With 0 bases removed from V and 2 bases from J, the gap between germline ends came to 11 bases. The CDR3 nucleotides are TGTGCCAGCAGCTTAGCCGGGGCTTTAGCCTACAATGAGCAGTTCTTC. Its protein is CASSLAGALAYNEQFF.

The CDR3 bases are TGTGCCACCTCCCATCGTCCCTGGACTAGCGCGGGTGGCACAGATACGCAGTATTTT. Its protein product is CATSHRPWTSAGGTDTQYF. J is TRBJ2-3 and V is TRBV10-3, with TRBD2 identical over 9 bases. CDR1 is ENHRY, CDR2 SYGVKD, per germline. This CDR3 region has 19 residues. Trimming took 10 bases from V and 1 from J; bases not matched to a gene: 21.

The table lists this clonotype with a few counts. The chain is built from TRBV29-1 and TRBJ2-3, with D possibly TRBD2 on 6 matching bases. Germline values: CDR1 SQVTM, CDR2 ANQGSEA. Trimming left V 1 base short and J 0 bases short, with 17 bases between. CDR3 length: 17 amino acids. CDR3 bases: TGCAGCGTTGAAGTGCGGGGCCAGACTACTAGCACAGATACGCAGTATTTT. Translated: CSVEVRGQTTSTDTQYF.

A few counts support this clonotype. CDR3 amino acids: CASSEWGETYGYTF. CDR3 nucleotides: TGTGCCAGCAGTGAATGGGGGGAGACCTATGGCTACACCTTC. The V call is TRBV25-1, the J call TRBJ1-2; possibly TRBD1 for D (5 bases). Trimming removed 1 base from V and 4 bases from J, with 10 bases in between. Germline V gene sequence: CDR1 MGHDK, CDR2 SYGVNS. The CDR3 is 14 residues long.

The genes are TRBV20-1 and TRBJ2-3; 8 bases are a match to TRBD1. CDR1 is DFQATT, CDR2 SNEGSKA, per germline (reference sequence). CDR3 length: 14 residues. The ends lost 5 bases at V and 3 bases at J; junction bases unmatched: 7. The CDR3 DNA reads TGCAGTGCTGGACGGACAGGGTGGACAGATACGCAGTATTTT. Translated, it gives CSAGRTGWTDTQYF.

This clonotype was recorded a few times. The chain employs TRBV9 and TRBJ2-7; unclear D gene. Germline assignment: CDR1 SGDLS and CDR2 YYNGEE. This CDR3 is 14 amino acids long. Trimming shortened V by 3 bases and J by 1 base, and 11 bases separated the two germline ends. The CDR3 loop reads CASSAGLPSYEQYF. CDR3 nucleotides: TGTGCCAGCAGCGCCGGGCTCCCTTCCTACGAGCAGTACTTC.

This clonotype was seen a few times. The rearrangement joins TRBV12-3 or TRBV12-4 to TRBJ2-7; the D is unclear. The CDR3 covers 13 residues. The ends were cut back, 6 bases at V and 7 bases at J, with 16 bases in the middle. DNA of the CDR3: TGTGCCAGCAGAGCCGGCCAATTGATTGAGCAGTACTTC. Amino acid sequence: CASRAGQLIEQYF.

Only a few counts were recorded for this clonotype. The chain carries TRBV20-1 and TRBJ2-1, with TRBD2 matching over 8 bases. V shed 6 bases, J shed 4 bases, and the junction held 11 bases outside the gene matches. From germline, CDR1 is DFQATT and CDR2 SNEGSKA (reference sequence). This CDR3 is built from 15 residues. The CDR3 reads CSATPGLGFYNEQFF. DNA of the CDR3: TGCAGTGCAACTCCGGGACTAGGATTTTACAATGAGCAGTTCTTC.

This clonotype turned up a few times. The chain couples TRBV11-2 to TRBJ2-2, with no clear D. CDR1 is SGHAT, CDR2 FQNNGV, per germline. CDR3 size: 14 residues. With 7 bases removed from V and 7 bases from J, the gap between germline ends came to 16 bases. CDR3 in DNA: TGTGCCAGCACCCCCATGAGGACGGGCGGGGAGCTGTTTTTT. It yields the protein CASTPMRTGGELFF.

The chain employs TRBV7-9 and TRBJ2-4, with 12 nucleotides matching TRBD1. Germline V lookup: CDR1 SEHNR, CDR2 FQNEAQ (reference sequence). The CDR3 extends over 15 amino acids. The junction had 12 bases not matched to a gene; V was cut back by 11 bases and J by 7 bases. For the CDR3, the DNA is TGTGCCCTCCAGGGACAGGGGGCTGGACCTAACATTCAGTACTTC. Amino acid sequence: CALQGQGAGPNIQYF.

The genes are TRBV12-3 or TRBV12-4 and TRBJ2-7; no definite D call. This CDR3 contains 14 residues. Between the trimmed V and J ends, which lost 0 bases and 5 bases, there was a span of 11 bases. The CDR3 DNA follows: TGTGCCAGCAGTTTAGCAGGGTCTGAAAACGAGCAGTACTTC. Its translation: CASSLAGSENEQYF.

This clonotype has only a few counts. The chain has TRBV4-2 and TRBJ2-5; 9 positions match TRBD1. Per the germline V gene, CDR1 is LGHNA and CDR2 is YNFKEQ. This CDR3 spans 18 amino acids. V lost 3 bases, J lost 5 bases, and 16 bases stayed unmatched. The CDR3 nucleotides read TGTGCCAGCAGCCAGGGACAGGGTGCGTATGGGACTTGGGAGACCCAGTACTTC. It translates to CASSQGQGAYGTWETQYF.

In this sample, this clonotype turned up a few times. The chain uses TRBV27 and TRBJ1-1, with D perhaps TRBD1 (5 bases). Germline CDR1 MNHEY, CDR2 SMNVEV (reference sequence). The V and J ends lost 2 bases and 7 bases respectively, with 11 bases between them. This CDR3 spans 13 amino acids. The CDR3 loop reads CASSLRGGNEAFF. As DNA, the CDR3 is TGTGCCAGCAGTTTACGGGGGGGGAATGAAGCTTTCTTT.

The chain has TRBV7-3 and TRBJ1-2; D ambiguous. CDR3 size: 14 residues. The germline CDR1 and CDR2 sequences are SGHTA and FQGTGA. V was clipped by 4 bases and J by 5 bases, with 14 bases between them. The chain's CDR3 is CASSYDMKGYGYTF. The CDR3 bases are TGTGCCAGCAGCTACGACATGAAGGGTTATGGCTACACCTTC.

This clonotype appeared a few times. The genes are TRBV28 and TRBJ2-3; D ambiguous. This CDR3 has 13 residues. V lost 3 bases and J lost 6, with 10 bases in between. Germline V gives CDR1 MDHEN, CDR2 SYDVKM. The CDR3 DNA sequence: TGTGCCAGCAGTTTTCAGATTGGTGATACGCAGTATTTT. Its translation: CASSFQIGDTQYF. Full variable domain (missing parts from reference TRBV28 and TRBJ2-3): DVKVTQSSRYLVKRTGEKVFLECVQDMDHENMFWYRQDPGLGLRLIYFSYDVKMKEKGDIPEGYSVSREKKERFSLILESASTNQTSMYLCASSFQIGDTQYFGPGTRLTVL.

About this clonotype: The CDR3 carries no conserved terminal phenylalanine or tryptophan, so it likely arises from a read error. This CDR3 is CAIRQGASNEQFL. CDR3 DNA sequence: TGTGCCATCAGACAGGGGGCAAGTAATGAGCAGTTCTTA. The V call is TRBV10-3, the J call TRBJ2-1; 9 bases fit TRBD1. The germline V gene encodes CDR1 ENHRY and CDR2 SYGVKD. CDR3 size: 13 residues. V dropped 6 bases and J dropped 7; count of bases not matched to a gene: 4.

This rearrangement joins TRBV7-9 to TRBJ2-4; 10 nucleotides line up with TRBD1. Per the germline V gene, CDR1 is SEHNR and CDR2 is FQNEAQ (reference sequence). The CDR3 loop spans 14 amino acids. Trimming took 5 bases from V and 8 from J; bases not matched to a gene: 6. The CDR3, as DNA: TGTGCCAGCAGCCTTAGGACAGGGGGAGACATTCAGTACTTC. It encodes CASSLRTGGDIQYF.

In its sample, this clonotype was seen many times. This chain joins TRBV20-1 and TRBJ2-5, with 8 bases that match TRBD2. The CDR3 contains 15 residues. Germline CDR1 and CDR2: DFQATT and SNEGSKA (reference sequence). V gave up 0 bases and J gave up 4 bases; unmatched junction bases: 7. The CDR3 loop is CSAREIAGLGETQYF. CDR3 in DNA: TGCAGTGCTAGAGAGATAGCGGGGCTTGGAGAGACCCAGTACTTC.

This clonotype was detected a few times. The rearrangement uses TRBV9 and TRBJ2-1; TRBD2 matches at 9 bases. The CDR3 has 15 residues. V was clipped by 0 bases and J by 7 bases; unmatched bases: 5. Germline-derived CDR1 and CDR2 are SGDLS and YYNGEE. For the CDR3, the DNA is TGTGCCAGCAGCGTAGGAGTAGCGGGAGTGAATGAGCAGTTCTTC. Its protein product is CASSVGVAGVNEQFF.

This clonotype was detected only a few times. The chain uses TRBV20-1 and TRBJ1-1, with 8 positions matching TRBD1. The CDR3 is made up of 15 amino acids. From germline, CDR1 is DFQATT and CDR2 SNEGSKA (reference sequence). J was trimmed by 0 bases and V by 5 bases; bases with no gene match: 8. The CDR3 bases are TGCAGTGCTCCACGGGCAGGGGGCTTGAACACTGAAGCTTTCTTT. This codes for CSAPRAGGLNTEAFF.

The chain carries TRBV12-3 or TRBV12-4 and TRBJ2-5; 9 bases match TRBD2. Trimming at V came to 3 bases and at J to 2 bases, leaving 7 bases not matched to a gene. The CDR3 is 16 amino acids. Here the CDR3 reads CASSFWAGGAQETQYF. The CDR3 DNA reads TGTGCCAGCAGTTTTTGGGCGGGAGGGGCTCAAGAGACCCAGTACTTC.

This rearrangement joins TRBV5-4 to TRBJ2-1, with 15 bases lining up with TRBD2. CDR1 is SGHNT and CDR2 is YYREEE in the germline V gene (reference sequence). There are 16 residues in the CDR3. V lost 4 bases to trimming and J lost 9 bases; unmatched junction nucleotides: 8. The CDR3 sequence: CASSGRTSGRAVEQFF. The CDR3 DNA reads TGTGCCAGCAGCGGCCGGACTAGCGGGAGGGCGGTTGAGCAGTTCTTC.

The rearrangement links TRBV12-3 or TRBV12-4 to TRBJ2-7, with D possibly being TRBD2 (6 bases). The CDR3 totals 15 residues. V was clipped by 6 bases and J by 6 bases, with 21 bases between them. The CDR3: CASSAGPTVGSEQYF. CDR3 coding DNA: TGTGCCAGCAGCGCGGGACCAACCGTCGGGTCCGAGCAGTACTTC.